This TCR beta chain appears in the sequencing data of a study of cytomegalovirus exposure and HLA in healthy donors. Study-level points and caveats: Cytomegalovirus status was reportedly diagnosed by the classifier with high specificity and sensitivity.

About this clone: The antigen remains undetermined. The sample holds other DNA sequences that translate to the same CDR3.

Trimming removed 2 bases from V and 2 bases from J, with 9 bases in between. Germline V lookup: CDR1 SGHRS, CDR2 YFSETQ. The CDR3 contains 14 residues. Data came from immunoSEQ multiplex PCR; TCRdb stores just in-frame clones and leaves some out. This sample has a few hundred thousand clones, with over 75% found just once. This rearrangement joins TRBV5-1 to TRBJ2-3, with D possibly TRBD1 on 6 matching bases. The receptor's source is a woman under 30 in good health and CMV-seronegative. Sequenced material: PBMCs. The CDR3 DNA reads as TGCGCCAGCAGCTTAGGGGGTCTCACAGATACGCAGTATTTT. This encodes CASSLGGLTDTQYF. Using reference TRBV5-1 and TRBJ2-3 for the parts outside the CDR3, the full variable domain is KAGVTQTPRYLIKTRGQQVTLSCSPISGHRSVSWYQQTPGQGLQFLFEYFSETQRNKGNFPGRFSGRQFSNSRSEMNVSTLELGDSALYLCASSLGGLTDTQYFGPGTRLTVL.